This note documents a single T cell receptor (beta chain) sequence. Its antigen is unknown. Using its own MiXCR run on the reads, TCRdb lists one record per CDR3 protein. The sample contains some 130,000 distinct CDR3 sequences, 32% of which appear only once. The data derive from a study of T cell repertoires in cytomegalovirus infection. The CDR3 totals 13 residues. V gave up 5 bases and J gave up 8 bases; unmatched junction bases: 5. This sequence joins TRBV12-3 or TRBV12-4 and TRBJ2-1; TRBD2 agrees at 8 bases. This sequence was found in a human donor in good health (CMV status not recorded). Some clones in this sample may be carry-over from other donors' samples. The specimen was CD8+ T cells from cultured PBMCs, collected from culture after CMV antigen stimulation. CDR3 in DNA: TGTGCCAGCAGTCCCGGACTAGCCGATGAGCAGTTCTTC. This codes for CASSPGLADEQFF.